What follows are 32 T cell receptor beta chains derived from one specimen sequenced in a study of blood T cell repertoires in COVID-19. Produced via immunoSEQ multiplex PCR; TCRdb's table is partial and in-frame only. Among 150,000 to 200,000 clones listed, around 87% were seen once. The sample taken for sequencing was peripheral blood. Receptor source: a woman aged 80 or over in a cohort sampled during active or convalescent COVID-19.

The genes are TRBV4-3 and TRBJ2-2; TRBD1 matches at 7 bases. Germline V gene lookup returns CDR1 LGHNA and CDR2 YSLEER. After removal of 4 bases from V and 5 bases from J, the junction contained 7 bases not matched to a gene. There are 15 residues in the CDR3. The CDR3 reads CASSPRAGGTGELFF. The CDR3, as DNA: TGCGCCAGCAGCCCGAGGGCAGGGGGTACCGGGGAGCTGTTTTTT.

Concerning this clone itself: A read error may account for a junction end that differs from germline. The chain joins TRBV7-7 to TRBJ2-1; 10 bases fit TRBD2. CDR1 and CDR2 (germline): SSHAT, FNYEAQ (reference sequence). The length of the CDR3 is 15 residues. The CDR3 DNA is TGTGCTAGCAGCTTGTCTAGCGGGGGACACAATGAGCAGTTCTTC. Encoded protein: CASSLSSGGHNEQFF.

There are a few counts of this clone. The CDR3 reads CASSGTGSTAGNSPLHF. The CDR3 DNA reads TGTGCCAGCAGTGGGACAGGGTCGACTGCTGGTAATTCACCCCTCCACTTT. The genes are TRBV2 and TRBJ1-6; 8 positions match TRBD1. CDR1 SNHLY and CDR2 FYNNEI come from the germline V gene. This CDR3 contains 17 residues. Germline trimming cut 4 bases from V and 6 bases from J; bases unmatched to any gene: 11. Variable domain in full (rest from reference TRBV2 and TRBJ1-6): EPEVTQTPSHQVTQMGQEVILRCVPISNHLYFYWYRQILGQKVEFLVSFYNNEISEKSEIFDDQFSVERPDGSNFTLKIRSTKLEDSAMYFCASSGTGSTAGNSPLHFGNGTRLTVT.

The rearrangement joins TRBV3-1 (or the pseudogene TRBV3-2) to TRBJ1-4, with TRBD1 as a possible D gene (5 bases). The CDR3 has 14 amino acids. Trimming removed 3 bases from V and 4 bases from J, with 9 bases in between. Germline lookup yields CDR1 LGHDT and CDR2 YNNKEL (reference sequence). CDR3 in DNA: TGTGCCAGCAGCCAGAGACAGAGTAATGAAAAACTGTTTTTT. Protein product: CASSQRQSNEKLFF.

The chain recombines TRBV5-1 with TRBJ2-2; D not resolved. V shed 0 bases and J shed 1 base, with 7 bases lying between them. The length of the CDR3 is 15 residues. The germline gives CDR1 SGHRS, CDR2 YFSETQ. The CDR3 DNA is TGCGCCAGCAGCTTGGCGTTTAAGAACACCGGGGAGCTGTTTTTT. Its protein product is CASSLAFKNTGELFF.

The CDR3 nucleotides are TGTGCCAGCGACTCGAAAGGTCTTCGGGACAGCCTCCCTCACGAGCAGTACTTC. As protein: CASDSKGLRDSLPHEQYF. The chain has TRBV28 and TRBJ2-7; the match to TRBD1 covers 7 bases. CDR1 is MDHEN, CDR2 SYDVKM, per germline. This CDR3 contains 18 residues. Trimming cost V 8 bases and J 5 bases; bases outside gene matches: 24.

The chain links TRBV2 to TRBJ1-6; possibly TRBD1 for D (6 bases). Trimming removed 4 bases at V and 6 bases at J, with 22 bases between. Germline CDR1 SNHLY, CDR2 FYNNEI. The CDR3 length is 18 residues. CDR3 protein: CASSAGHLLRGSNSPLHF. CDR3 DNA: TGTGCCAGCAGTGCGGGACACCTCCTTCGGGGATCTAATTCACCCCTCCACTTT. Full variable domain (missing parts from reference TRBV2 and TRBJ1-6): EPEVTQTPSHQVTQMGQEVILRCVPISNHLYFYWYRQILGQKVEFLVSFYNNEISEKSEIFDDQFSVERPDGSNFTLKIRSTKLEDSAMYFCASSAGHLLRGSNSPLHFGNGTRLTVT.

The chain employs TRBV3-1 (or the pseudogene TRBV3-2) and TRBJ2-7, with 11 bases fitting TRBD2. The CDR3 runs 15 residues. Trimming took 2 bases from V and 4 from J; bases not matched to a gene: 4. Per germline, CDR1 LGHDT and CDR2 YNNKEL (reference sequence). The CDR3 DNA reads TGTGCCAGCAGCCAAACTAGCGGGGGTGCGTACGAGCAGTACTTC. Its translation is CASSQTSGGAYEQYF.

This clone was counted only a few times. The chain uses TRBV9 and TRBJ2-2; 7 nucleotides agree with TRBD2. V dropped 0 bases and J dropped 6; count of bases not matched to a gene: 2. The CDR3 runs 14 residues. Germline CDR1 and CDR2: SGDLS and YYNGEE. The CDR3 bases are TGTGCCAGCAGCGTAGCGACTAGCTCCGGGGAGCTGTTTTTT. Its translation: CASSVATSSGELFF.

The chain has TRBV10-3 and TRBJ1-3, with 7 bases identical to TRBD1. The CDR3 contains 17 residues. The ends lost 1 base at V and 3 bases at J; junction bases unmatched: 9. Germline loops: CDR1 ENHRY, CDR2 SYGVKD. Here the CDR3 reads CAISELLQGLYGNTIYF. CDR3 DNA sequence: TGTGCCATCAGTGAGTTGCTACAGGGGTTATATGGAAACACCATATATTTT.

J is TRBJ1-1 and V is TRBV4-1; weak D call: TRBD1 (5 bases). There are 16 residues in the CDR3. The V gene's germline CDR1 is MGHRA and CDR2 YSYEKL. The V end lost 0 bases, the J end lost 3 bases, and 14 bases lay between the germline ends. CDR3 DNA: TGCGCCAGCAGCCAAGATCGGGCCAAAGGGGACACTGAAGCTTTCTTT. It encodes CASSQDRAKGDTEAFF.

This clone was counted once. The J gene is TRBJ1-4, the V gene TRBV18; the match to TRBD1 covers 7 bases. Germline assignment: CDR1 KGHSH and CDR2 LQKENI. V gave up 2 bases and J gave up 4 bases; unmatched junction bases: 7. The CDR3 sequence is 16 residues long. DNA for the CDR3: TGTGCCAGCTCACCATCGGCGGACAGGTTTAATGAAAAACTGTTTTTT. This codes for CASSPSADRFNEKLFF.

The V call is TRBV6-5, the J call TRBJ2-5, with 14 bases matching TRBD2. The junction had 4 bases not matched to a gene; V was cut back by 6 bases and J by 4 bases. The CDR3 loop spans 15 amino acids. The V gene's germline CDR1 is MNHEY and CDR2 SVGAGI. Written as DNA, the CDR3 is TGTGCCAGCAGCCCCGGGACTAGCGGGGGAGAGACCCAGTACTTC. Translating it yields CASSPGTSGGETQYF.

The CDR3 reads CASSFEGYSNQPQHF. Here the CDR3 DNA reads TGTGCCAGCAGTTTCGAGGGATATAGCAATCAGCCCCAGCATTTT. This chain uses TRBV27 with TRBJ1-5, with D unresolved. Trimming removed 3 bases at V and 0 bases at J, with 9 bases between. CDR3 length: 15 amino acids. CDR1 is MNHEY and CDR2 is SMNVEV in the germline V gene (reference sequence).

This rearrangement joins TRBV7-2 to TRBJ1-4, with TRBD1 as a possible D gene (5 bases). Germline V gene sequence: CDR1 SGHTA, CDR2 FQGNSA. The CDR3 runs to 13 residues. With 6 bases removed from V and 6 bases from J, the gap between germline ends came to 11 bases. CDR3 protein: CASRRGRDEKLFF. The CDR3 coding sequence is TGTGCCAGCAGGCGGGGGAGGGATGAAAAACTGTTTTTT.

The chain links TRBV12-3 or TRBV12-4 to TRBJ1-5; 8 bases fit TRBD1. The ends lost 7 bases at V and 6 bases at J; junction bases unmatched: 5. This CDR3 region has 13 residues. CDR3 region: CASTLQGGQPQHF. In nucleotides, the CDR3 is TGTGCCAGCACCCTACAGGGGGGTCAGCCCCAGCATTTT.

This rearrangement joins TRBV7-9 to TRBJ1-1, with 8 bases matching TRBD1. Per the germline V gene, CDR1 is SEHNR and CDR2 is FQNEAQ (reference sequence). V was clipped by 1 base and J by 6 bases; unmatched bases: 13. This CDR3 contains 17 residues. The CDR3 DNA sequence: TGTGCCAGCAGCTTAGAGGGCAGGGGGCTTTCCAGCGCTGAAGCTTTCTTT. It specifies CASSLEGRGLSSAEAFF.

The chain recombines TRBV9 with TRBJ2-2; 12 nucleotides match TRBD2. Trimming at V came to 0 bases and at J to 2 bases, leaving 5 bases not matched to a gene. The CDR3 contains 18 residues. Per germline, CDR1 SGDLS and CDR2 YYNGEE. CDR3 residues: CASSVGRTSGDNTGELFF. The CDR3 DNA reads as TGTGCCAGCAGCGTAGGAAGGACTAGCGGGGACAACACCGGGGAGCTGTTTTTT.

The chain couples TRBV27 to TRBJ1-2; perhaps TRBD1 as D (6 bases). CDR3 length equals 14 residues. The V gene's germline CDR1 is MNHEY and CDR2 SMNVEV (reference sequence). Trimming removed 5 bases at V and 6 bases at J, with 16 bases between. CDR3 in amino acids: CASSRNTGINGYTF. CDR3 DNA sequence: TGTGCCAGCAGTCGAAACACAGGGATTAATGGCTACACCTTC.

The V call is TRBV4-2, the J call TRBJ1-5, with no clear D. Between the trimmed V and J ends, which lost 3 bases and 6 bases, there was a span of 9 bases. The CDR3 runs to 13 residues. The germline V gene encodes CDR1 LGHNA and CDR2 YNFKEQ. The CDR3 DNA reads TGTGCCAGCAGCCAGCGAAACGGTCAGCCCCAGCATTTT. It codes for CASSQRNGQPQHF.

The rearrangement joins TRBV7-2 to TRBJ2-2; 7 positions match TRBD2. With 3 bases clipped from V and 3 bases from J, the junction kept 7 bases outside the gene matches. CDR3 length equals 16 residues. Germline V CDR1 and CDR2: SGHTA, FQGNSA. The CDR3 loop reads CASSFPLAGYTGELFF. The CDR3 bases are TGTGCCAGCAGCTTTCCTTTAGCGGGCTACACCGGGGAGCTGTTTTTT.

J is TRBJ2-1 and V is TRBV7-2; 7 bases are shared with TRBD1. Germline lookup yields CDR1 SGHTA and CDR2 FQGNSA. The V and J ends lost 5 bases and 12 bases, in that order; junction bases with no gene match: 13. This CDR3 comprises 14 residues. This CDR3 reads CASSMRDSSNVQFF. The CDR3 nucleotides read TGTGCCAGCAGCATGAGGGACAGCTCTAACGTGCAGTTCTTC.

The chain couples TRBV7-2 to TRBJ2-7, with D possibly TRBD1 on 6 matching bases. The CDR3 is 15 residues long. V was cut by 5 bases and J by 2 bases, with 16 bases left in between. Per the germline V gene, CDR1 is SGHTA and CDR2 is FQGNSA. CDR3 DNA: TGTGCCAGCAGCCTGAGGGGGATTGGTCCCTACGAGCAGTACTTC. It is translated as CASSLRGIGPYEQYF.

The chain carries TRBV7-9 and TRBJ1-1; 7 bases match TRBD1. There are 16 residues in the CDR3. The germline V gene encodes CDR1 SEHNR and CDR2 FQNEAQ (reference sequence). The V segment lost 4 bases and the J segment 1 base; nucleotides outside the gene matches: 9. CDR3: CASSSTTGAANTEAFF. For the CDR3, the DNA is TGTGCCAGCAGCTCGACAACAGGGGCGGCGAACACTGAAGCTTTCTTT.

This chain links TRBV11-2 with TRBJ1-2; no firm D call. The V end lost 2 bases, the J end lost 4 bases, and 14 bases lay between the germline ends. Germline CDR1 reads SGHAT; CDR2 reads FQNNGV. This CDR3 contains 15 residues. This CDR3 reads CASSLFLQAVYGYTF. Written as DNA, the CDR3 is TGTGCCAGCAGCTTATTCCTGCAGGCAGTCTATGGCTACACCTTC.

This sequence joins TRBV7-2 and TRBJ2-7, with unresolved D. CDR3 length: 14 amino acids. CDR1 is SGHTA, CDR2 FQGNSA, per germline. The germline V and J ends were trimmed by 4 bases and 2 bases, with 12 bases remaining between them. DNA of the CDR3: TGTGCCAGCAGCTCCCAGTCGGGTCCCTACGAGCAGTACTTC. Protein: CASSSQSGPYEQYF.

This clone was observed a handful of times. The chain is built from TRBV7-9 and TRBJ1-2, with 7 positions matching TRBD1. CDR3 length equals 14 residues. Germline V lookup: CDR1 SEHNR, CDR2 FQNEAQ (reference sequence). V lost 5 bases to trimming and J lost 1 base; unmatched junction nucleotides: 4. CDR3 sequence: CASSHDRDNYGYTF. The DNA for the CDR3 is TGTGCCAGCAGCCATGACAGGGATAACTATGGCTACACCTTC.

This clone showed up just once. V gene TRBV18 combines with J gene TRBJ1-1, with a possible D match to TRBD1 (5 bases). Trimming took 2 bases from V and 1 from J, leaving 8 bases between them. The CDR3 extends over 14 amino acids. CDR1 and CDR2 from the germline V gene are KGHSH and LQKENI. The CDR3, as DNA: TGTGCCAGCTCACCAAAAACAGGGAACACTGAAGCTTTCTTT. It specifies CASSPKTGNTEAFF.

V gene TRBV10-1 combines with J gene TRBJ1-1; possible D gene TRBD1, 6 bases. The germline V and J ends were trimmed by 3 bases and 1 base, with 6 bases remaining between them. CDR3 length: 13 amino acids. Germline loops: CDR1 WNHNN, CDR2 SYGVQD (reference sequence). CDR3 DNA sequence: TGCGCCAGCAGTGAACAGGGGAACACTGAAGCTTTCTTT. Its protein product is CASSEQGNTEAFF.

This clone has a handful of counts. The chain uses TRBV28 and TRBJ2-1; 9 nucleotides align to TRBD2. The germline V gene has CDR1 MDHEN and CDR2 SYDVKM. Germline trimming cut 10 bases from V and 7 bases from J; bases unmatched to any gene: 14. This CDR3 comprises 15 residues. CDR3 nucleotide sequence: TGTGCCATCAGACCATTTAGCGGGAGAGGGAATGAGCAGTTCTTC. Amino acids: CAIRPFSGRGNEQFF.

The CDR3 DNA sequence: TGTGCCAGCAGCTTGAATCTAGCGGGGCAAGAGACCCAGTACTTC. Translated, it gives CASSLNLAGQETQYF. The genes are TRBV5-4 and TRBJ2-5, with 9 bases lining up with TRBD2. The CDR3 contains 15 residues. The ends lost 1 base at V and 2 bases at J; junction bases unmatched: 3. The germline V gene encodes CDR1 SGHNT and CDR2 YYREEE (reference sequence).

The chain carries TRBV28 and TRBJ1-2; TRBD1 agrees at 10 bases. This CDR3 comprises 16 residues. Unmatched junction bases numbered 8, after V lost 2 bases and J lost 5 bases. Germline V gives CDR1 MDHEN, CDR2 SYDVKM. The CDR3 DNA is TGTGCCAGCAGTTTAGGGGGGACAGGGGTCGCTTATGGCTACACCTTC. It is translated as CASSLGGTGVAYGYTF.